This T cell receptor beta chain is from a study of Ad26.COV2.S vaccination and SARS-CoV-2 variants. Repertoires were generated with immunoSEQ multiplex PCR, while TCRdb's copy carries only in-frame clones and drops some. The data show hundreds of thousands of clones, around 90% seen once. Treatment indicated: about 20 received Ad26.COV2.S at low or high dose, single or two shots; 5 received placebo; per-sample allocation not given. Following the first vaccine or placebo injection, samples were taken on day 63. Trimming took 6 bases from V and 7 from J; bases not matched to a gene: 6. Germline V CDR1 and CDR2: MNHEY, SMNVEV (reference sequence). This CDR3 has 13 residues.

Sample: peripheral blood, taken in a trial of Ad26.COV2.S vaccine versus placebo. The source is a person aged 18-60 years who received the Ad26.COV2.S COVID-19 vaccine or a placebo. V usage is TRBV27 and J usage is TRBJ1-1; TRBD1 agrees at 9 bases. Written as DNA, the CDR3 is TGTGCCAGCAGAAACAGGGGGCATAATGAAGCTTTCTTT. Protein: CASRNRGHNEAFF.